This T cell receptor beta chain was recovered during a study of blood T cells in healthy people across ages. Turning to the study itself: Per every two T cells, about one barcoded beta molecule was captured by template switching.

Study-level results: CMV status of donors was unknown, possibly confounding expanded clonotype changes.

A sample-barcoded 5' primer and a J-beta primer mix were used in a second PCR of roughly 7 to 12 cycles. Each CDR3 protein is one row after TCRdb ran MiXCR on the 5' RACE reads. The data contain roughly 860,000 distinct CDR3 sequences, 62% of them singletons. There are 14 residues in the CDR3. Donation came from healthy Caucasian individuals in Russia who were aged roughly 6 to 95. Isolated per sample were at least 6 million PBMCs. As concerns this clonotype: What it recognizes is unknown.

The chain uses TRBV12-3 or TRBV12-4 and TRBJ2-5; 11 nucleotides match TRBD2. The J call may be wrong; the DNA end is better matched by TRBJ2-7. The receptor was isolated from a man aged 30 to 39 in good health. The sample comprised blood. In DNA, the CDR3 is TGTGCCAGCAGTACTAGCGGGAGTCACTACGAGCAGTACTTC. This sequence encodes CASSTSGSHYEQYF.